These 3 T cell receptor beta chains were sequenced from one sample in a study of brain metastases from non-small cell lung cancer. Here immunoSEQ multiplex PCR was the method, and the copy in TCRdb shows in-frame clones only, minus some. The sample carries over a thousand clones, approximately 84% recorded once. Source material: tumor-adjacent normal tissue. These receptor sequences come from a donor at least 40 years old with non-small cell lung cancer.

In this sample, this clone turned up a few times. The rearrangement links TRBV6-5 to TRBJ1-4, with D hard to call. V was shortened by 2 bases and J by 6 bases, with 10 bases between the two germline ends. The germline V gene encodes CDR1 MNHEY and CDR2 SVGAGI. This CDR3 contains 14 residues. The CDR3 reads CASSYNDGHEKLFF. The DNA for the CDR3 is TGTGCCAGCAGTTACAATGACGGCCATGAAAAACTGTTTTTT.

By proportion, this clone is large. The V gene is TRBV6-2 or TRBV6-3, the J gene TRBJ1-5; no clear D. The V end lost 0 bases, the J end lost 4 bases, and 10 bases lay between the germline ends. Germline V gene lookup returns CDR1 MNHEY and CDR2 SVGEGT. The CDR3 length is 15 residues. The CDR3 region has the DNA TGTGCCAGCAGTTACTCCAACAACCCGAATCAGCCCCAGCATTTT. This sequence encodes CASSYSNNPNQPQHF.

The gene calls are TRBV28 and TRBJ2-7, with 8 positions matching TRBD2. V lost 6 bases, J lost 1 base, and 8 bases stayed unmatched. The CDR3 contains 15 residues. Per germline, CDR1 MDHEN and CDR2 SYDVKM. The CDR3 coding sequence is TGTGCCAGCAGCGGCGGGGGGCAGGCATCCTACGAGCAGTACTTC. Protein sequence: CASSGGGQASYEQYF.